The T cell receptor (beta chain) described here comes from a study of post-analysis software for immune sequencing data. At the level of the study: In terms of disease course, relapsing-remitting, secondary progressive and progressive-relapsing multiple sclerosis were included. Study-level findings and limits: Controls had lower frequencies than patients of 4 or 5 TRBV segments, which included TRBV5-6, TRBV5-1 and TRBV20-1. Significantly lower normalized Chao1 diversity was seen in multiple sclerosis patients than in controls. F measure grouped same-batch samples tightly together.

Unique molecular identifiers had been added to the TCR beta cDNA libraries. Using its own MiXCR run on the PCR reads, TCRdb lists one record per CDR3 protein. The sample yields some 370,000 distinct CDR3 sequences, 30% to 45% seen once. This clonotype was observed a handful of times. The target antigen is unknown. This CDR3 comprises 17 residues. After removal of 2 bases from V and 2 bases from J, the junction contained 11 bases not matched to a gene. Looked up from germline, CDR1 is SGHRS and CDR2 is YFSETQ. J is TRBJ2-7 and V is TRBV5-1; 9 bases are a match to TRBD1. The sequencing input was blood. The receptor comes from a girl between 5 and 17 years old with multiple sclerosis. For the CDR3, the DNA is TGCGCCAGCAGCTTTGTTTCCGGGACAGGGAGGACCTACGAGCAGTACTTC. This sequence encodes CASSFVSGTGRTYEQYF.